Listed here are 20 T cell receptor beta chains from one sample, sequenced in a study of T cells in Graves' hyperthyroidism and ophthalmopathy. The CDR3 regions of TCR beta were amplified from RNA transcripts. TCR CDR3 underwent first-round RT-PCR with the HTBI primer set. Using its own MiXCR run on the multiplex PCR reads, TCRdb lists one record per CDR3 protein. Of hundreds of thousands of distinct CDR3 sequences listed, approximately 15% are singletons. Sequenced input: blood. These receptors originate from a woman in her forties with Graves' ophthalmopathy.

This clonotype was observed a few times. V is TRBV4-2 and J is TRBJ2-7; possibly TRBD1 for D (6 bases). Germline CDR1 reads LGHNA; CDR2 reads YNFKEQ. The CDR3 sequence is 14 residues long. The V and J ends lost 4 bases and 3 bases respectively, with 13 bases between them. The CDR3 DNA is TGTGCCAGCAGCCCCCGGGACACAGACTACGAGCAGTACTTC. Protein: CASSPRDTDYEQYF.

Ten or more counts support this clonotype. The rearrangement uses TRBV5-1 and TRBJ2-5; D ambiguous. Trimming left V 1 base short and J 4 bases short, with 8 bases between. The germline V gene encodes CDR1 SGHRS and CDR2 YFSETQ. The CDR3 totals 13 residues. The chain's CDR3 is CASSLPGLETQYF. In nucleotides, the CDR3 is TGCGCCAGCAGCTTGCCAGGCCTAGAGACCCAGTACTTC.

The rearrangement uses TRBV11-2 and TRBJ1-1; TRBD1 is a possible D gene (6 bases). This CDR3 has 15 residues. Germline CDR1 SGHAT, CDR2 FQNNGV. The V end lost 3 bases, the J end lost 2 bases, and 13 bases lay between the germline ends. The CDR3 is CASSFGQSYNTEAFF. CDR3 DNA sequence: TGTGCCAGCAGCTTCGGACAGAGCTACAACACTGAAGCTTTCTTT. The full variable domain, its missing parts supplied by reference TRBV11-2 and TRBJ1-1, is EAGVAQSPRYKIIEKRQSVAFWCNPISGHATLYWYQQILGQGPKLLIQFQNNGVVDDSQLPKDRFSAERLKGVDSTLKIQPAKLEDSAVYLCASSFGQSYNTEAFFGQGTRLTVV.

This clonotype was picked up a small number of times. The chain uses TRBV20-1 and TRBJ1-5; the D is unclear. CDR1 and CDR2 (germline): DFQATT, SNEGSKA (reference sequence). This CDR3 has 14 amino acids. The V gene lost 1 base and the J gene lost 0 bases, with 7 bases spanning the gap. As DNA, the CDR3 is TGCAGTGCTAGAGTGGGGTATAGCAATCAGCCCCAGCATTTT. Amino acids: CSARVGYSNQPQHF.

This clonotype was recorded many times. This CDR3 reads CASSFGGTPQETQYF. CDR3 in DNA: TGTGCCAGCAGCTTTGGGGGGACCCCCCAGGAGACCCAGTACTTC. V gene TRBV5-6 combines with J gene TRBJ2-5; D may be TRBD2 (6 bases). Trimming shortened V by 2 bases and J by 5 bases, and 16 bases separated the two germline ends. CDR1 is SGHDT, CDR2 YYEEEE, per germline. The CDR3 contains 15 residues. The full variable domain, in which reference TRBV5-6 and TRBJ2-5 provide the parts outside the CDR3, is DAGVTQSPTHLIKTRGQQVTLRCSPKSGHDTVSWYQQALGQGPQFIFQYYEEEERQRGNFPDRFSGHQFPNYSSELNVNALLLGDSALYLCASSFGGTPQETQYFGPGTRLLVL.

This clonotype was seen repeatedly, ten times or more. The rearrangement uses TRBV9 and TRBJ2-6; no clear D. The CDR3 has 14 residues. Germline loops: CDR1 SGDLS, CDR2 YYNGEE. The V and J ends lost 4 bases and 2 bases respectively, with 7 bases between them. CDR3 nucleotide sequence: TGTGCCAGCAGCCTTCGGACTGGGGCCAACGTCCTGACTTTC. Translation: CASSLRTGANVLTF. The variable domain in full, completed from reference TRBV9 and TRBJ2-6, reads DSGVTQTPKHLITATGQRVTLRCSPRSGDLSVYWYQQSLDQGLQFLIQYYNGEERAKGNILERFSAQQFPDLHSELNLSSLELGDSALYFCASSLRTGANVLTFGAGSRLTVL.

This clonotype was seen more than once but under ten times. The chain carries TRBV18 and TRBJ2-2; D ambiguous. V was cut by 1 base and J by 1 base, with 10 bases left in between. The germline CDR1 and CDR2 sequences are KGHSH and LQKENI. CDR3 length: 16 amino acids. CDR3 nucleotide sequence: TGTGCCAGCTCACCACGCGTCGGAGTGAACACCGGGGAGCTGTTTTTT. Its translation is CASSPRVGVNTGELFF.

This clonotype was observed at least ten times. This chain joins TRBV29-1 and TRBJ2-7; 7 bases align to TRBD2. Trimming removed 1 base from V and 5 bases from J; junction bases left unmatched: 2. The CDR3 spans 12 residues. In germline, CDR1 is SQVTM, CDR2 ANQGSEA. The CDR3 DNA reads TGCAGCGTTGAAGCGGGAGGTCACGAGCAGTACTTC. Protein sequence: CSVEAGGHEQYF.

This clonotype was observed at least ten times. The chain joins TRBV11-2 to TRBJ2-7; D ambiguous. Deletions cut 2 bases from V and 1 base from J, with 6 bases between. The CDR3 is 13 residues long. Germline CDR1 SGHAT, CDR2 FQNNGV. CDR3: CASSLRPSYEQYF. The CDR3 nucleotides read TGTGCCAGCAGCTTAAGGCCTTCCTACGAGCAGTACTTC.

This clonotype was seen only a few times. This CDR3 reads CASLPTDSNTEAFF. CDR3 nucleotides: TGTGCCAGCCTTCCGACAGATTCGAACACTGAAGCTTTCTTT. The V gene is TRBV3-1, the J gene TRBJ1-1; a weak D match, TRBD1 (5 bases). Trimming removed 8 bases from V and 1 base from J, with 14 bases in between. Germline CDR1 and CDR2: LGHDT and YNNKEL (reference sequence). CDR3 size: 14 residues.

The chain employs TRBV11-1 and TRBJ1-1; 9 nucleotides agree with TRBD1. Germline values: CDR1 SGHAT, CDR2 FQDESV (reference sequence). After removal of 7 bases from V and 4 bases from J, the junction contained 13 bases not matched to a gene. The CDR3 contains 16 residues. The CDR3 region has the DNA TGTGCCAGCAACCCCGGGACAGGGCGTGTAGGCACTGAAGCTTTCTTT. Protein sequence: CASNPGTGRVGTEAFF. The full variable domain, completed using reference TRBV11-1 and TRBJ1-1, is EAEVAQSPRYKITEKSQAVAFWCDPISGHATLYWYRQILGQGPELLVQFQDESVVDDSQLPKDRFSAERLKGVDSTLKIQPAELGDSAMYLCASNPGTGRVGTEAFFGQGTRLTVV.

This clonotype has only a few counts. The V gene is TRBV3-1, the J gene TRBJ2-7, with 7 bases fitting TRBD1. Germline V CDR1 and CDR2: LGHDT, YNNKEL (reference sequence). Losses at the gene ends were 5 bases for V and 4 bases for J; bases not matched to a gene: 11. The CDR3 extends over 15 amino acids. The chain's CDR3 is CASSDGQAYSYEQYF. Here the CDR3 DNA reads TGTGCCAGCAGCGACGGACAGGCTTATTCGTACGAGCAGTACTTC.

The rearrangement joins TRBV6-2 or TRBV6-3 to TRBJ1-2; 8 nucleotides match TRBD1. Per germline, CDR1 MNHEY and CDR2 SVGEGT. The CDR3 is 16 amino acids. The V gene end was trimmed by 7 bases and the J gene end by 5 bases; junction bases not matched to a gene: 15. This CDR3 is CASTGQAEKRRYGYTF. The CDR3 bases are TGTGCCAGCACGGGACAGGCGGAAAAGAGGCGATATGGCTACACCTTC.

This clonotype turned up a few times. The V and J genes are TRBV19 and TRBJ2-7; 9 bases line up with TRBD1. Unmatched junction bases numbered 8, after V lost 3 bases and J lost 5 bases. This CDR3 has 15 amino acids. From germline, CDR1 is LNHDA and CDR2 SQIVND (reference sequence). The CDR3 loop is CASSISGTGTNEQYF. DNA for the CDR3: TGTGCCAGTAGTATCTCCGGGACAGGGACCAACGAGCAGTACTTC. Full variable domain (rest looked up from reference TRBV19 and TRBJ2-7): DGGITQSPKYLFRKEGQNVTLSCEQNLNHDAMYWYRQDPGQGLRLIYYSQIVNDFQKGDIAEGYSVSREKKESFPLTVTSAQKNPTAFYLCASSISGTGTNEQYFGPGTRLTVT.

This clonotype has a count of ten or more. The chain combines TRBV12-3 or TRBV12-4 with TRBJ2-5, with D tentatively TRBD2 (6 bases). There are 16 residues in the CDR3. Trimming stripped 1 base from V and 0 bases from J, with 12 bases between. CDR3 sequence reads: CASSLVNGGYQETQYF. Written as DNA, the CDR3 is TGTGCCAGCAGTTTAGTGAACGGAGGGTACCAAGAGACCCAGTACTTC.

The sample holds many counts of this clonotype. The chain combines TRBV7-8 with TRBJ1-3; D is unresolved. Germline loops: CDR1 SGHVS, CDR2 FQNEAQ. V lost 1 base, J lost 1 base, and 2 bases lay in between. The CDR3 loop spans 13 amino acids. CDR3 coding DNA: TGTGCCAGCAGCTTAGTATCTGGAAACACCATATATTTT. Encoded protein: CASSLVSGNTIYF.

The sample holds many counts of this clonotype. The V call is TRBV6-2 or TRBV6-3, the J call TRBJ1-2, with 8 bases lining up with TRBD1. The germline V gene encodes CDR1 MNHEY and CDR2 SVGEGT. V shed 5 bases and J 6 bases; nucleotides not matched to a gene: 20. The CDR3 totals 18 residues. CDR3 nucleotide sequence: TGTGCCAGCAGTAGGGACGAGGCGCGGACAGGGTTTGATGATGGCTACACCTTC. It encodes CASSRDEARTGFDDGYTF.

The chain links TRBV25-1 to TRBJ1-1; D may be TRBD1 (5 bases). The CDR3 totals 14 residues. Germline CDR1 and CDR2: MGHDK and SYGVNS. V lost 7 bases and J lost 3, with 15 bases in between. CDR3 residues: CASTTPLGDTEAFF. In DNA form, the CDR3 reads TGTGCCAGCACCACCCCCCTAGGGGACACTGAAGCTTTCTTT.

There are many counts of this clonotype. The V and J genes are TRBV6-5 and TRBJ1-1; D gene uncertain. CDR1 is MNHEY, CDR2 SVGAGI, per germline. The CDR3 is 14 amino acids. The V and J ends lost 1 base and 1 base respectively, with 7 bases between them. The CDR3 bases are TGTGCCAGCAGTTACTTCCGGACGAACACTGAAGCTTTCTTT. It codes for CASSYFRTNTEAFF.

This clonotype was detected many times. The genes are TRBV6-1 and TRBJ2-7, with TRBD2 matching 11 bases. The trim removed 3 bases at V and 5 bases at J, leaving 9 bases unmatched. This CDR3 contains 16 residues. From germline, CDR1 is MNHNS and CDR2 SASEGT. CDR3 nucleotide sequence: TGTGCCAGCAGTGAGACTAGCGGGAAAGATCCAGACGAGCAGTACTTC. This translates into CASSETSGKDPDEQYF.